This is a list of T cell receptor beta chains from one sample in a study of shared clonotypes between healthy human individuals. Measured with immunoSEQ multiplex PCR; TCRdb has only the in-frame clones, and not every one. The sample contains roughly 850,000 clones, 90% to 97% of which appear only once. The sequenced sample consisted of naive CD8+ T cells sorted from blood. The receptors were sampled from a man younger than 45 in good health. CDR3s include the opening cysteine and the closing phenylalanine or tryptophan. D genes are given only for firm matches. The size field is filled for only some rows; it gives once, few, many or a size class.

cdr3_aa: CASSERPGFVAGGSHEQYF
cdr3_nt: TGTGCCAGCAGTGAACGGCCCGGATTTGTCGCGGGAGGTTCCCACGAGCAGTACTTC
v_call: TRBV6-1
clone_size: once
j_call: TRBJ2-7
d_call: TRBD2

cdr3_aa: CASSQKGAGNPYEQYF
cdr3_nt: TGCGCCAGCAGCCAAAAGGGAGCGGGGAACCCATACGAGCAGTACTTC
v_call: TRBV4-1
clone_size: -
j_call: TRBJ2-7
d_call: TRBD2

cdr3_aa: CASSFAGPRYEQYF
cdr3_nt: TGTGCCAGCAGTTTCGCGGGACCGCGCTACGAGCAGTACTTC
v_call: TRBV27
clone_size: -
j_call: TRBJ2-7
d_call: -

cdr3_aa: CASSQDPEWSMGTDTQYF
cdr3_nt: TGCGCCAGCAGCCAAGACCCAGAGTGGAGTATGGGCACAGATACGCAGTATTTT
v_call: TRBV4-3
clone_size: -
j_call: TRBJ2-3
d_call: -

cdr3_aa: CASSELAGGTEAFF
cdr3_nt: TGTGCCAGCAGTGAATTAGCGGGGGGCACTGAAGCTTTCTTT
v_call: TRBV6-4
clone_size: -
j_call: TRBJ1-1
d_call: -

cdr3_aa: CASSRDRGEQYF
cdr3_nt: TGTGCCAGCAGCCGGGACAGGGGCGAGCAGTACTTC
v_call: TRBV27
clone_size: -
j_call: TRBJ2-7
d_call: TRBD1

cdr3_aa: CASSPIAPHEQYF
cdr3_nt: TGTGCCAGCTCACCAATTGCCCCCCACGAGCAGTACTTC
v_call: TRBV18
clone_size: -
j_call: TRBJ2-7
d_call: -

cdr3_aa: CASSFDESNEQFF
cdr3_nt: TGTGCCAGCAGCTTCGACGAATCCAATGAGCAGTTCTTC
v_call: TRBV7-8
clone_size: -
j_call: TRBJ2-1
d_call: -

cdr3_aa: CASSLGGRLTGAEAFF
cdr3_nt: TGTGCCAGCAGCTTAGGTGGTCGGCTCACTGGGGCTGAAGCTTTCTTT
v_call: TRBV7-8
clone_size: few
j_call: TRBJ1-1
d_call: -

cdr3_aa: CASSFIPGLAERETYNEQFF
cdr3_nt: TGCGCCAGTAGCTTTATTCCGGGACTAGCGGAACGCGAGACCTACAATGAGCAGTTCTTC
v_call: TRBV5-1
clone_size: -
j_call: TRBJ2-1
d_call: TRBD2

cdr3_aa: CASSGRGLDNEQFF
cdr3_nt: TGTGCCAGCAGTGGACGAGGGCTTGACAATGAGCAGTTCTTC
v_call: TRBV21-1
clone_size: -
j_call: TRBJ2-1
d_call: -

cdr3_aa: CASSEVSTYEQYF
cdr3_nt: TGTGCCAGCAGTGAAGTCAGTACCTACGAGCAGTACTTC
v_call: TRBV2
clone_size: -
j_call: TRBJ2-7
d_call: -

cdr3_aa: CSVVLAGGRRELFF
cdr3_nt: TGCAGCGTTGTACTAGCGGGAGGTAGACGGGAGCTGTTTTTT
v_call: TRBV29-1
clone_size: -
j_call: TRBJ2-2
d_call: TRBD2

cdr3_aa: CASSPPCGAGEQYF
cdr3_nt: TGTGCCAGCTCACCACCCTGCGGGGCTGGGGAGCAGTACTTC
v_call: TRBV18
clone_size: -
j_call: TRBJ2-7
d_call: -

cdr3_aa: CASTAGDFGTQYF
cdr3_nt: TGTGCCAGCACAGCGGGAGACTTTGGGACCCAGTACTTC
v_call: TRBV6-5
clone_size: -
j_call: TRBJ2-5
d_call: TRBD2

cdr3_aa: CASSDLWTSGREYEQYF
cdr3_nt: TGCGCCAGCAGTGATCTATGGACTAGCGGGAGGGAATACGAGCAGTACTTC
v_call: TRBV10-2
clone_size: -
j_call: TRBJ2-7
d_call: TRBD2

cdr3_aa: CASSVGGGPQSYEQYF
cdr3_nt: TGTGCCAGCAGCGTAGGAGGAGGGCCACAGTCCTACGAGCAGTACTTC
v_call: TRBV9
clone_size: few
j_call: TRBJ2-7
d_call: -

cdr3_aa: CSVDSSYNEQFF
cdr3_nt: TGCAGCGTTGACTCCTCCTACAATGAGCAGTTCTTC
v_call: TRBV29-1
clone_size: -
j_call: TRBJ2-1
d_call: -

cdr3_aa: CASSLWDSRSYEQYF
cdr3_nt: TGTGCCAGCAGCTTATGGGACTCAAGGTCCTACGAGCAGTACTTC
v_call: TRBV11-2
clone_size: -
j_call: TRBJ2-7
d_call: -

cdr3_aa: CASSLLGGAADTQYF
cdr3_nt: TGTGCCAGCAGCTTGCTTGGAGGGGCTGCAGATACGCAGTATTTT
v_call: TRBV11-2
clone_size: -
j_call: TRBJ2-3
d_call: -

cdr3_aa: CASSLGQIAFF
cdr3_nt: TGTGCCAGCTCCCTCGGCCAGATAGCTTTCTTT
v_call: TRBV27
clone_size: -
j_call: TRBJ1-1
d_call: -

cdr3_aa: CASSLYAGSRQETQYF
cdr3_nt: TGTGCCAGCAGCTTATATGCCGGGAGTAGGCAAGAGACCCAGTACTTC
v_call: TRBV11-2
clone_size: -
j_call: TRBJ2-5
d_call: -

cdr3_aa: CASSPPGATLDTQYF
cdr3_nt: TGTGCCAGCAGCCCACCGGGGGCCACCCTCGATACGCAGTATTTT
v_call: TRBV7-6
clone_size: -
j_call: TRBJ2-3
d_call: -

cdr3_aa: CASSLGSRFIVNGYTF
cdr3_nt: TGTGCCAGCAGCTTAGGGTCCCGTTTTATAGTAAATGGCTACACCTTC
v_call: TRBV7-9
clone_size: -
j_call: TRBJ1-2
d_call: -

cdr3_aa: CASSTVYEQYF
cdr3_nt: TGTGCCAGCAGCACGGTCTACGAGCAGTACTTC
v_call: TRBV7-9
clone_size: -
j_call: TRBJ2-7
d_call: -

cdr3_aa: CASSVGLGLVSTDTQYF
cdr3_nt: TGTGCCAGCAGCGTGGGACTGGGACTAGTAAGCACAGATACGCAGTATTTT
v_call: TRBV9
clone_size: -
j_call: TRBJ2-3
d_call: TRBD2

cdr3_aa: CASSLWDRDVYGYTF
cdr3_nt: TGTGCCAGCAGCCTTTGGGACAGGGATGTCTATGGCTACACCTTC
v_call: TRBV11-3
clone_size: -
j_call: TRBJ1-2
d_call: TRBD1

cdr3_aa: CAWSKGGADTIYF
cdr3_nt: TGTGCCTGGAGTAAAGGGGGCGCGGACACCATATATTTT
v_call: TRBV30
clone_size: -
j_call: TRBJ1-3
d_call: TRBD1

cdr3_aa: CASSPTDPRGLAVYNEQFF
cdr3_nt: TGCGCCAGCAGCCCCACCGACCCTCGGGGGCTAGCGGTGTACAATGAGCAGTTCTTC
v_call: TRBV10-1
clone_size: -
j_call: TRBJ2-1
d_call: -

cdr3_aa: CASSPSRGNTGELFF
cdr3_nt: TGTGCCAGCTCACCGTCGAGGGGGAACACCGGGGAGCTGTTTTTT
v_call: TRBV18
clone_size: -
j_call: TRBJ2-2
d_call: -

cdr3_aa: CASSLQRNPKNIQYF
cdr3_nt: TGTGCCAGCAGTTTGCAAAGGAACCCCAAAAACATTCAGTACTTC
v_call: TRBV28
clone_size: once
j_call: TRBJ2-4
d_call: -

cdr3_aa: CASSFLTGRMDTEAFF
cdr3_nt: TGTGCCAGCAGCTTTCTAACAGGTAGAATGGACACTGAAGCTTTCTTT
v_call: TRBV7-2
clone_size: -
j_call: TRBJ1-1
d_call: -

cdr3_aa: CASSPNRGSNQPQHF
cdr3_nt: TGTGCCAGCAGTCCCAACCGCGGTAGCAATCAGCCCCAGCATTTT
v_call: TRBV6-5
clone_size: -
j_call: TRBJ1-5
d_call: -

cdr3_aa: CASSEALHLDGFSYEQYF
cdr3_nt: TGTGCCAGCAGTGAAGCGCTTCACCTGGACGGATTTTCCTACGAGCAGTACTTC
v_call: TRBV6-1
clone_size: -
j_call: TRBJ2-7
d_call: -

cdr3_aa: CASINRLYEQYF
cdr3_nt: TGTGCCAGCATAAACAGGCTCTACGAGCAGTACTTC
v_call: TRBV6-1
clone_size: -
j_call: TRBJ2-7
d_call: -

cdr3_aa: CASSVTGGNQPQHF
cdr3_nt: TGTGCCAGCAGCGTTACAGGGGGCAATCAGCCCCAGCATTTT
v_call: TRBV7-2
clone_size: -
j_call: TRBJ1-5
d_call: TRBD1

cdr3_aa: CASSQLAGGMYEQYF
cdr3_nt: TGCGCCAGCAGCCAACTAGCGGGAGGAATGTACGAGCAGTACTTC
v_call: TRBV4-1
clone_size: -
j_call: TRBJ2-7
d_call: TRBD2

cdr3_aa: CASSPMDRAFPGLTEAFF
cdr3_nt: TGTGCCAGCAGTCCCATGGACAGGGCGTTTCCGGGCCTAACTGAAGCTTTCTTT
v_call: TRBV27
clone_size: -
j_call: TRBJ1-1
d_call: TRBD1

cdr3_aa: CASSLTVGNEQYF
cdr3_nt: TGTGCCAGCAGCTTAACGGTGGGGAACGAGCAGTACTTC
v_call: TRBV7-3
clone_size: -
j_call: TRBJ2-7
d_call: -

cdr3_aa: CASSVDGQRETEAFF
cdr3_nt: TGTGCCAGCAGCGTAGATGGACAGAGGGAGACTGAAGCTTTCTTT
v_call: TRBV9
clone_size: -
j_call: TRBJ1-1
d_call: -

cdr3_aa: CSASLDGDSNQPQHF
cdr3_nt: TGCAGCGCCAGCCTCGACGGGGATAGCAATCAGCCCCAGCATTTT
v_call: TRBV29-1
clone_size: -
j_call: TRBJ1-5
d_call: -

cdr3_aa: CASSPQGDSSYEQYF
cdr3_nt: TGTGCCAGCAGCCCTCAAGGGGACTCCTCCTACGAGCAGTACTTC
v_call: TRBV7-9
clone_size: -
j_call: TRBJ2-7
d_call: -

cdr3_aa: CASSLRGSYQPQHF
cdr3_nt: TGTGCCAGCAGTTTAAGGGGAAGTTATCAGCCCCAGCATTTT
v_call: TRBV27
clone_size: -
j_call: TRBJ1-5
d_call: -

cdr3_aa: CASSVSGSGELFF
cdr3_nt: TGTGCCAGCAGCGTATCAGGATCCGGGGAGCTGTTTTTT
v_call: TRBV9
clone_size: -
j_call: TRBJ2-2
d_call: -

cdr3_aa: CATRTVGQLISGANVLTF
cdr3_nt: TGTGCCACCAGAACCGTGGGACAGCTGATCTCTGGGGCCAACGTCCTGACTTTC
v_call: TRBV28
clone_size: -
j_call: TRBJ2-6
d_call: TRBD1

cdr3_aa: CASSPPTPSYNEQFF
cdr3_nt: TGTGCCAGCTCACCCCCCACACCCTCATACAATGAGCAGTTCTTC
v_call: TRBV18
clone_size: -
j_call: TRBJ2-1
d_call: -

cdr3_aa: CASSPDGYEQYF
cdr3_nt: TGCGCCAGCAGCCCGGACGGCTACGAGCAGTACTTC
v_call: TRBV4-3
clone_size: -
j_call: TRBJ2-7
d_call: -

cdr3_aa: CASSPETSGRQLHYEQYF
cdr3_nt: TGTGCCAGCAGCCCTGAGACTAGCGGGAGGCAATTACACTACGAGCAGTACTTC
v_call: TRBV7-9
clone_size: -
j_call: TRBJ2-7
d_call: TRBD2